One and the same sample provided the 3 T cell receptor beta chains below, sequenced in a study of shared clonotypes between healthy human individuals. Assay used: immunoSEQ multiplex PCR; TCRdb lists only in-frame clones, some missing. The data contain about 1.5 million clones, under 99% of them singletons. Sequencing was done on a sample of naive CD4+ T cells sorted from blood. Sample subset: CD45RA+ positively selected. The source is a man in his thirties or forties in good health.

The chain uses TRBV28 and TRBJ1-1, with D uncertain. The CDR3 is 13 amino acids. V gave up 5 bases and J gave up 0 bases, with 7 bases separating them. The germline V gene has CDR1 MDHEN and CDR2 SYDVKM. This CDR3 reads CASSNEMNTEAFF. The DNA of the CDR3 is TGTGCCAGCAGTAATGAGATGAACACTGAAGCTTTCTTT.

This chain joins TRBV5-1 and TRBJ2-5; 8 bases are a match to TRBD1. Germline CDR1 SGHRS, CDR2 YFSETQ. The length of the CDR3 is 14 residues. Losses at the gene ends were 4 bases for V and 3 bases for J; bases not matched to a gene: 5. This CDR3 is CASSGGQVEETQYF. For the CDR3, the DNA is TGCGCCAGCAGCGGGGGACAGGTAGAAGAGACCCAGTACTTC.

The chain has TRBV5-6 and TRBJ1-1; D is unclear. This CDR3 comprises 15 residues. Trimming shortened V by 0 bases and J by 4 bases, and 13 bases separated the two germline ends. CDR1 and CDR2 from the germline V gene are SGHDT and YYEEEE. CDR3 region: CASSLGGVFATEAFF. For the CDR3, the DNA is TGTGCCAGCAGCTTGGGTGGGGTTTTCGCCACTGAAGCTTTCTTT.